This TCR beta chain was sequenced in a study of T cell responses to AZD1222 COVID-19 vaccine (TCRdb year 2021). With respect to the entire study: A total of approximately 240 trial participants underwent TCR sequencing, of whom about 210 received two doses of AZD1222 and around 25 received two doses of the MenACWY control vaccine. Trial participants were enrolled into age subgroups of 18-55, 56-69 and 70-plus years, which contained 148, 28 and 57 TCR-sequenced participants, respectively.

The CDR3 regions of human TCRbeta chains were subjected to immunosequencing. From the authors' description of their analysis: TCRs in the repertoires were compared against a reference library of SARS-CoV-2-specific TCRs that had been generated with the MIRA antigen-specificity platform. Breadth meant the fraction of unique TCRs that were SARS-CoV-2-associated, whereas depth meant the fraction of total T cells that were SARS-CoV-2-associated. Using the MIRA data, every spike-specific TCR was mapped to the spike region that the TCR reacted to and assigned to either a CD4 or a CD8 class. Log10-transformed breadth and depth values were compared by one-way ANOVA with Sidak's multiple comparisons tests. The immuneACCESS repertoire file appears here via TCRdb, limited to in-frame rearrangements. These files lack a portion of the clones; in checked studies, under half of the deficit traces to unresolved V genes, and the cause of the others is not known. That table is the source of V, J and clone size, and D and trimming were worked out from the DNA. In all, the sample holds 85,000 to 120,000 clones, and 90% of those were seen once. Less than 9.5% of the sample is in the top ten clones.

Here is what the overall study found, with its caveats: Participants were mostly white British, with more females than males. The authors suggested clonal diversity may have been underestimated. The vaccine-associated CD4 TCRs covered the entire spike protein, and the dominant responses fell in regions 160-218 and 743-854. A significant rise in spike-specific TCR breadth and depth was observed after two AZD1222 doses relative to day 0 and relative to MenACWY recipients. No day 14 peak-response samples were available, so repertoires were characterized only after the peak T cell response. In the small 56-69-year group, the increase in depth fell short of significance, most likely because of low power. Nearly half of unique spike-specific TCRs reportedly recognized epitopes outside regions mutated in the B.1.351 and B.1.1.7 variants. Conclusions about previously exposed vaccinees were limited because only 5 or 6 AZD1222 recipients were SARS-CoV-2 seropositive at baseline.

The CDR3 spans 17 residues, from the cysteine through the phenylalanine. The only DNA kept is the CDR3, 51 bases in frame from the first base. V and J are trimmed by 0 bases and 9 bases, and the gene matches miss 8 bases of the junction. CDR1 and CDR2 (SEHNR, FQNEAQ) derive from the germline V gene (reference sequence). The sample's time point, from its label and the paper: about 28 days (+/-7) after the second vaccine dose. AZD1222 recipients whose second dose came at about 4 weeks and those whose second dose came at about 12 weeks were combined into one group, since spike-specific TCR depth and breadth did not differ between the two schedules. Vaccinee samples were obtained from the UK trials COV001 and COV002, which included a single-blind randomized controlled phase 2/3 trial of AZD1222 (ChAdOx1 nCoV-19) in healthy adults. For TCRbeta chain sequencing, PBMC samples were collected from trial participants at day 0 and at day 28 after the second dose.

Turning to this clone: The antigen this receptor binds is unknown. The sample holds no much larger clone one base away, and base qualities are not on file.

The source was peripheral blood, collected 28 days after the second AZD1222 dose. This clonotype was obtained from an adult who received the AZD1222 COVID-19 vaccine. Here the chain combines TRBV7-9 and TRBJ2-1; TRBD2 matches 13 bases in the middle. At the DNA level, the sequence is TGTGCCAGCAGCTTAGCTCCCCGGACTAGCGGGGGACGTGAGCAGTTCTTC. Its protein reads: CASSLAPRTSGGREQFF.